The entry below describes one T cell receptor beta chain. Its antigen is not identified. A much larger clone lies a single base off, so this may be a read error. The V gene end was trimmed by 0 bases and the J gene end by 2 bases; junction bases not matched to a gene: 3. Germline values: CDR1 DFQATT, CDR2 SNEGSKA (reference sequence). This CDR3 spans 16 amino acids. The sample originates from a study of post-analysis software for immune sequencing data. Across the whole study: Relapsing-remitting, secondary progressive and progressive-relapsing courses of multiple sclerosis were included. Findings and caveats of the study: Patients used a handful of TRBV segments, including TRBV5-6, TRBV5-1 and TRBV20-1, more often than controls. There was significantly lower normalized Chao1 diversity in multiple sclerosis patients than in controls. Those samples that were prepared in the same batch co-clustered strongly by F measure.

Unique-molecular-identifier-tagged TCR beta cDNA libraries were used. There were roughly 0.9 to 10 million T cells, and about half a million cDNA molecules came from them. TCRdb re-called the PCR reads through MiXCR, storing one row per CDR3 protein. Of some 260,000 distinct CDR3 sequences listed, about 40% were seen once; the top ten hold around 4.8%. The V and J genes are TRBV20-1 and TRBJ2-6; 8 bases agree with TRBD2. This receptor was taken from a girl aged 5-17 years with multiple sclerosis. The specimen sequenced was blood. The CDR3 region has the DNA TGCAGTGCTAGAGATCTCGGGGGGGCTGGGGCCAACGTCCTGACTTTC. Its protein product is CSARDLGGAGANVLTF.